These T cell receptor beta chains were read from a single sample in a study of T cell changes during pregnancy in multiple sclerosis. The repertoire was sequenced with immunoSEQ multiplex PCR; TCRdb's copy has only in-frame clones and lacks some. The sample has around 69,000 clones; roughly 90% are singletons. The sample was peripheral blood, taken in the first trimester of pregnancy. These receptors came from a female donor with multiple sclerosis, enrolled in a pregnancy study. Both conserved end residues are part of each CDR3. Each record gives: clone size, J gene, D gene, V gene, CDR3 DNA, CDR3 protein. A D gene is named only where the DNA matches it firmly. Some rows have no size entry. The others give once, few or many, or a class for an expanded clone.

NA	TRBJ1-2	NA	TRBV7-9	TGTGCCAGCAGCTCTTCTGGGGCCGTGTTGTTAGGCTACACCTTC	CASSSSGAVLLGYTF
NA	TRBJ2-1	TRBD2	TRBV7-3	TGTGCCAGCAGCTTCGGGGGGGGGAATGAGCAGTTCTTC	CASSFGGGNEQFF
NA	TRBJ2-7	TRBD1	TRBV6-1	TGTGCCAGGCAAAAACAGGGGGCGGGCGAGGGCGAGCAGTACTTC	CARQKQGAGEGEQYF
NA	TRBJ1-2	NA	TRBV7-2	TGTGCCAGCAGCCCGGAGAGGTCGGGGGGCTATGGCTACACCTTC	CASSPERSGGYGYTF
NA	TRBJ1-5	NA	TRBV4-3	TGCGCCAGCAGCCAAGACGGGGATCAGCCCCAGCATTTT	CASSQDGDQPQHF
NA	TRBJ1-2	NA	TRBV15	TGTGCCACCAGCAGAGTAGTACTACCAAACTATGGCTACACCTTC	CATSRVVLPNYGYTF
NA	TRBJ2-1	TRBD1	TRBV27	TGTGCCAGCAGTTTGACCGGGACAGGGGGATCAAATGAGCAGTTCTTC	CASSLTGTGGSNEQFF
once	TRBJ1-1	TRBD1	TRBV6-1	TGTGCCAGCAGTTTGGGACAGCGAGATAACGCTGAAGCTTTCTTT	CASSLGQRDNAEAFF
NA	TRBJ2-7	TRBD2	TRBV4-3	TGCGCCAGCAGCCAAACCTTAAGCGGGAGAGACGAGCAGTACTTC	CASSQTLSGRDEQYF
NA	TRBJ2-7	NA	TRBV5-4	TGTGCCAGCAGCCGATGTTCTGGACAGCCCTACTTCAAGCAGTACTTC	CASSRCSGQPYFKQYF
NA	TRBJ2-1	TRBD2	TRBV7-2	TGTGCCAGCAGCTCCCCCGGGGGGGCGGGAGGATCTGGTGAGCAGTTCTTC	CASSSPGGAGGSGEQFF
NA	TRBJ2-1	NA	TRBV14	TGTGCCAGCAGCCAGGGCCTATACAATGAGCAGTTCTTC	CASSQGLYNEQFF
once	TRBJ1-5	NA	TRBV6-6	TGTGCCAGCAGTTGGGTTCCGGGAAATAGCAATCAGCCCCAGCATTTT	CASSWVPGNSNQPQHF
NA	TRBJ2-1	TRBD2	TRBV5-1	TGCGCCAGCAGCTCCTCTACCGGGACTAGCGGGAGTTTATTCCGGGATGAGCAGTTCTTC	CASSSSTGTSGSLFRDEQFF
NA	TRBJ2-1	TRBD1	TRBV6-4	TGTGCCAGCAGTCAGGGACAGGGTTACAATGAGCAGTTCTTC	CASSQGQGYNEQFF
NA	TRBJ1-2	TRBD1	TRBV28	TGTGCCAGCAGCCAACAGGGGACCTATGGCTACACCTTC	CASSQQGTYGYTF
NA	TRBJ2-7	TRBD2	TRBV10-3	TGTGCCATCAGTGATCCCGGGGGGACTCGGCCATCCTACGAGCAGTACTTC	CAISDPGGTRPSYEQYF
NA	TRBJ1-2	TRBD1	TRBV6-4	TGTGCCAGCCGGGACAGTTTATCTGGCTACACCTTC	CASRDSLSGYTF
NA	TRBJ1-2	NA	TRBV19	TGTGCCAGTAAGGTCTGGGGCAGGGGAAACGAGTATGGCTACACCTTC	CASKVWGRGNEYGYTF
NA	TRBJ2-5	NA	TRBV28	TGTGCCAGCAGTTCCCGCCTTACCCCTCAGGAGACCCAGTACTTC	CASSSRLTPQETQYF
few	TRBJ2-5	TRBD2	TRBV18	TGTGCCAGCTCATATCCGGGAGGGTTGGGTGCTCAGCAAGAGACCCAGTACTTC	CASSYPGGLGAQQETQYF
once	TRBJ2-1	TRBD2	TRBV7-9	TGTGCCAGCAGCTTACTGACTAGCGGGAGTAACGAGCAGTTCTTC	CASSLLTSGSNEQFF
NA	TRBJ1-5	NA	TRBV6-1	TGTGCCAGCAGTGAAAGAGAGAGGTTTGGTCGGCAGCCCCAGCATTTT	CASSERERFGRQPQHF
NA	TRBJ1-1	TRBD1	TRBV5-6	TGTGCCAGCACCCCTAACAGGGGGTGGGGTACTGAAGCTTTCTTT	CASTPNRGWGTEAFF
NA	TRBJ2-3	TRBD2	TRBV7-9	TGTGCCAGCAGCAGGACCGGGACTAGCGGCACAGATACGCAGTATTTT	CASSRTGTSGTDTQYF
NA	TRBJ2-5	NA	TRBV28	TGTGCCAGCAGTTTATTCGTGGCAGAAGAGACCCAGTACTTC	CASSLFVAEETQYF
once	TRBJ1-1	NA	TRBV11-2	TGTGCCAGCAGCGACAGAGCGGGGACGAAAGCTTTCTTT	CASSDRAGTKAFF
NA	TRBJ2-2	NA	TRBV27	TGTGCCAGTGGGAAAACTAGTCGGACCGGGGAGCTGTTTTTT	CASGKTSRTGELFF
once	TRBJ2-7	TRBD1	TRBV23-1	TGCGCCAGGAGGGGGACAGACTATTACGAGCGGTACTTC	CARRGTDYYERYF
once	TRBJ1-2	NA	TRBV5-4	TGTGCCAGCAGCCTCCCGGACAGAGCTAACTATGGCTACACCTTC	CASSLPDRANYGYTF
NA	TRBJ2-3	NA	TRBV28	TGTGCCAGTTCGGCTACCGGGTCAGATACGCAGTATTTT	CASSATGSDTQYF
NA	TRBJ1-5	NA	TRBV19	TGTGCCAGTAGTATCGACTGGAGCAATCAGCCCCAGCATTTT	CASSIDWSNQPQHF
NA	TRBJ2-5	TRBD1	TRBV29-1	TGCAGCGTTGTAAGACAGGGGAACCAAGAGACCCAGTACTTC	CSVVRQGNQETQYF
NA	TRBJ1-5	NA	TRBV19	TGTGCCAGTAGTAGTGACGGGGGAAGGCCCCAGCATTTT	CASSSDGGRPQHF
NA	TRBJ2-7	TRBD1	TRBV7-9	TGTGCCAGCAGCTTGGGGGACAGACCCTACGAGCAGTACTTC	CASSLGDRPYEQYF
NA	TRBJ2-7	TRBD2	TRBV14	TGTGCCAGCAGCCAATCCGGGACTAGTCTATCCTACGAGCAGTACTTC	CASSQSGTSLSYEQYF
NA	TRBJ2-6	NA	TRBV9	TGTGCCAGCAGCGTCCGACAGGCTGGGGCCAACGTCCTGACTTTC	CASSVRQAGANVLTF
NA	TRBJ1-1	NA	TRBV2	TGTGCCAGCAGTGCAGGCCCCGGAGCTTTCTTT	CASSAGPGAFF
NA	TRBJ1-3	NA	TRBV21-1	TGTGCCAGCAGCCCCCAGGGAAACACCATATATTTT	CASSPQGNTIYF
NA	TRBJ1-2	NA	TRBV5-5	TGTGCCAGCAGCTTGGCGGGCCCGGGGGGCTACACCTTC	CASSLAGPGGYTF
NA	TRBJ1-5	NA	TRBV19	TGTGCCAGTAGTATAGCGGGGGGAGCAAGCAATCAGCCCCAGCATTTT	CASSIAGGASNQPQHF
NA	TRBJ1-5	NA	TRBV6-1	TGTGCCAGCAGTGAAGCGGGGGGGAATCAGCCCCAGCATTTT	CASSEAGGNQPQHF
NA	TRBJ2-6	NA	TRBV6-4	TGTGCCAGCAGTGACAGGGGTGGGGCCAACGTCCTGACTTTC	CASSDRGGANVLTF
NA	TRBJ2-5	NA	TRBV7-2	TGTGCCAGCAGCTTAGCGGGGCGGGGAGAGACCCAGTACTTC	CASSLAGRGETQYF
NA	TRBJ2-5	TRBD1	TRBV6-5	TGTGCCAGCAGTTATGGACAGGGCTGGGAGACCCAGTACTTC	CASSYGQGWETQYF
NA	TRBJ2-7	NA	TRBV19	TGTGCCAGTAGTGCCGCCCTACAAGCGGGCTGGAAGTACTTC	CASSAALQAGWKYF
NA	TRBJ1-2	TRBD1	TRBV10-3	TGTGCCATCAGTGGATGGACAGGCGGCTATGGCTACACCTTC	CAISGWTGGYGYTF
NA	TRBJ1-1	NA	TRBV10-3	TGTGCCATCAGTGAGTCTGGGGCGTACACTGAAGCTTTCTTT	CAISESGAYTEAFF
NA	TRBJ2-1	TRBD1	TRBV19	TGTGCCAGTAGTGATAGGACAGGGGTCCCCCATGAGCAGTTCTTC	CASSDRTGVPHEQFF
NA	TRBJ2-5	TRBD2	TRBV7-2	TGTGCCAGCAGCTTAGCCCCAGCGGGAGCGTTCCAAGAGACCCAGTACTTC	CASSLAPAGAFQETQYF
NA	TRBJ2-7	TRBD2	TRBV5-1	TGCGCCAGCATGTGGACTAGCGGCTACGAGCAGTACTTC	CASMWTSGYEQYF
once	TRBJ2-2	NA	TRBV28	TGTGCCAGCAGTCTAAACACCGGGGAGCTGTTTTTT	CASSLNTGELFF
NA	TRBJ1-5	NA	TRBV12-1	TGTGCCAGCAAACCGGGGAGGCAGTCTAGCAATCAGCCCCAGCATTTT	CASKPGRQSSNQPQHF
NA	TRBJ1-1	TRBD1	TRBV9	TGTGCCAGCAGCGTAGGGAGGGGGCGCGTTGGCACTGAAGCTTTCTTT	CASSVGRGRVGTEAFF
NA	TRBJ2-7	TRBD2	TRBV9	TGTGCCAGCAGCTCAGGGACTAGCGGGATGTGGAGCGAGCAGTACTTC	CASSSGTSGMWSEQYF
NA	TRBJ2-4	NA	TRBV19	TGTGCCAGTAGTCCCCGACATCAAGCCAAAAACATTCAGTACTTC	CASSPRHQAKNIQYF
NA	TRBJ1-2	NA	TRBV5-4	TGTGCCAGCAGCCCAAGTACGGACTATGGCTACACCTTC	CASSPSTDYGYTF
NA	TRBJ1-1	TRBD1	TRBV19	TGTGCCAGTAGGCCTACGACAGGGAGACCTGAAGCTTTCTTT	CASRPTTGRPEAFF
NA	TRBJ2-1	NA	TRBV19	TGTGCCAGTAGTATCACAGGGTTGATGGTGGATGAGCAGTTCTTC	CASSITGLMVDEQFF
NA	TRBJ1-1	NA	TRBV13	TGTGCCAGCAGCTTACAGGGGCGGGGGGACACTGAAGCTTTCTTT	CASSLQGRGDTEAFF